What follows is one T cell receptor beta chain and its context. Its antigen is still unknown. The data are from a study of cytomegalovirus exposure and HLA in healthy donors. Regarding the study as a whole: Researchers reported from a later analysis that most CMV-associated TCR beta chains appeared HLA-restricted. Across HLA loci, a later analysis found differing TCR association rates, with DRB1 most and HLA-C fewest.

This cohort consisted of healthy bone marrow donors. Nominally healthy donors provided the samples, though records likely missed some immune exposures. Germline CDR1 is SGHDT and CDR2 is YYEEEE. CDR3 size: 13 residues. Trimming at V came to 9 bases and at J to 3 bases, leaving 7 bases not matched to a gene. The PCR used 60 Vbeta and 13 Jbeta primers. Sequenced by immunoSEQ multiplex PCR; TCRdb stores in-frame clones only, minus some. The sample lists about 130,000 clones; 70% to 90% were seen once. Input material: PBMCs. The sequence was obtained from a boy between 5 and 17 years old in good health and CMV-seronegative. This rearrangement joins TRBV5-6 to TRBJ1-2, with 8 bases matching TRBD1. The CDR3 is CATRTGFDYGYTF. The CDR3 DNA reads as TGTGCCACCAGGACAGGGTTCGACTATGGCTACACCTTC.